This T cell receptor beta chain derives from a study of T-cell reconstitution after alpha-beta-depleted transplantation in children. Overall study results and limits: It was newly produced T cells that mostly accounted for T-cell counts and diversity one year after transplant. Recipient T cells and thymic progenitors that survived gave rise to the high TCRbeta diversity observed at day 60 in some patients. Several hundred graft clones that had expanded were reportedly the source of alpha-beta T cells about two months after transplant.

Germline lookup yields CDR1 SGHKS and CDR2 YYEKEE (reference sequence). Trimming pared 0 bases from V and 3 bases from J, leaving 9 bases between. The CDR3 length is 15 residues. Concerning this clonotype itself: Its matching antigen is unknown.

Unique molecular identifiers tagged the TCRbeta library. TCRdb re-called the PCR reads through MiXCR, storing one row per CDR3 protein. This table has approximately 230,000 distinct CDR3 sequences, about 24% appearing once. The gene calls are TRBV5-5 and TRBJ2-2; D is ambiguous. The input for sequencing was PBMCs, mostly from graft donor cells, taken 360 days after TCRalphabeta/CD19-depleted stem cell transplant. The source is a female patient aged 2 to 10 who had a stem cell transplant for congenital amegakaryocytic thrombocytopenia, so the T cells may come from the graft donor. For the CDR3, the DNA is TGTGCCAGCAGCTTGGCGCTTCGAGACACCGGGGAGCTGTTTTTT. Residues: CASSLALRDTGELFF.